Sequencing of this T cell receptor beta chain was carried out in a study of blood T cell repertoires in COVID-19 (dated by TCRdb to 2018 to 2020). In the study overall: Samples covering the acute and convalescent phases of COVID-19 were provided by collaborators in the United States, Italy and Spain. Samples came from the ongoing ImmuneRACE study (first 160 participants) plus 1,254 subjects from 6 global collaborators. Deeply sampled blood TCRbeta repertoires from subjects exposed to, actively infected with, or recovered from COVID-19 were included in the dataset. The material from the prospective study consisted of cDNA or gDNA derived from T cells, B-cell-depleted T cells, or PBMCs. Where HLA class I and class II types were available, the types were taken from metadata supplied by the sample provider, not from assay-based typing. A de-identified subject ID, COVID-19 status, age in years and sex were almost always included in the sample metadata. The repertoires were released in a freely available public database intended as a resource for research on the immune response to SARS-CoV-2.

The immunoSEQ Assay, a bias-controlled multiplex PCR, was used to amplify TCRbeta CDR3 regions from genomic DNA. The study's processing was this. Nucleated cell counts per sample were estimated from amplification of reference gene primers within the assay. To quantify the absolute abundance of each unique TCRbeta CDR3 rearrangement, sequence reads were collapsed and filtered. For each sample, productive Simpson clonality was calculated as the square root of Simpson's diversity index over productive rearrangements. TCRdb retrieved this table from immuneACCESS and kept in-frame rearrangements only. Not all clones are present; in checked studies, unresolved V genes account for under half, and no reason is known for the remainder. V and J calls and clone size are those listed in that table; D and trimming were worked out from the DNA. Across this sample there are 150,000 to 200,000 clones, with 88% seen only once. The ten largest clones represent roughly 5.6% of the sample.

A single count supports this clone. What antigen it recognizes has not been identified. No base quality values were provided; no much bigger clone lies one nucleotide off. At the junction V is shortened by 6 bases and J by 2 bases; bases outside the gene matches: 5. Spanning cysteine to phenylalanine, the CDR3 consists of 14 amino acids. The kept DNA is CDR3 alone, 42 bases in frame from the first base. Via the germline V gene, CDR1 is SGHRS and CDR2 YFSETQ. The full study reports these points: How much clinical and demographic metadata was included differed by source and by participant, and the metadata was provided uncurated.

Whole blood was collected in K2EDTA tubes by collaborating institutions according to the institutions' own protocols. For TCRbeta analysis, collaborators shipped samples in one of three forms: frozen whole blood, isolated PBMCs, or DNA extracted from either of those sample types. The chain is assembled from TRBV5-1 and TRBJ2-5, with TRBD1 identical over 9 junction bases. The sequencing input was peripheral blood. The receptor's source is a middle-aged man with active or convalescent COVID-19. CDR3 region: CASTSTGGQETQYF. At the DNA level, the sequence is TGCGCCAGCACCTCGACAGGGGGACAAGAGACCCAGTACTTC.